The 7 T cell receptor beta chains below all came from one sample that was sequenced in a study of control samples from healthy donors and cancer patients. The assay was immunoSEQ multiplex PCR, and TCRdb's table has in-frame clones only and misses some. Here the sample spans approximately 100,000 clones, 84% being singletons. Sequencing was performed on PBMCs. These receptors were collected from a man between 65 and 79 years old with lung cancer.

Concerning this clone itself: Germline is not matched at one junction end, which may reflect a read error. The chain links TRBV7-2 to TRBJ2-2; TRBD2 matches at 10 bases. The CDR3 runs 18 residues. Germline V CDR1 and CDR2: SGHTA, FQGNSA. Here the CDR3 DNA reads TGTGCCAGCAGCCCCGAAGGACCACTAGCGGGGAACCCCGGGGAGCTGTTTTTT. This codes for CASSPEGPLAGNPGELFF. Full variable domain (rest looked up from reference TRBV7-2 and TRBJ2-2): GAGVSQSPSNKVTEKGKDVELRCDPISGHTALYWYRQSLGQGLEFLIYFQGNSAPDKSGLPSDRFSAERTGGSVSTLTIQRTQQEDSAVYLCASSPEGPLAGNPGELFFGEGSRLTVL.

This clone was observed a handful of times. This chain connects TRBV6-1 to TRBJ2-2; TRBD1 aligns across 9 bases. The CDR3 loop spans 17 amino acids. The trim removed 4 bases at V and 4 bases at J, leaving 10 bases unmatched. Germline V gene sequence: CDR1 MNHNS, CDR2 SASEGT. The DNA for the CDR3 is TGTGCCAGCAGTGCGAAACCGGGACAGGGACCCACCGGGGAGCTGTTTTTT. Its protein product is CASSAKPGQGPTGELFF.

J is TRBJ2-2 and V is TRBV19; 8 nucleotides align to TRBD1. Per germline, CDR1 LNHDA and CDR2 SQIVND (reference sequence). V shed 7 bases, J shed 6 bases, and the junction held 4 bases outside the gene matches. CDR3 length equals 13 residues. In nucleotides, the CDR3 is TGTGCCAGTATTGCAGGGGGCGCCGGGGAGCTGTTTTTT. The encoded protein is CASIAGGAGELFF.

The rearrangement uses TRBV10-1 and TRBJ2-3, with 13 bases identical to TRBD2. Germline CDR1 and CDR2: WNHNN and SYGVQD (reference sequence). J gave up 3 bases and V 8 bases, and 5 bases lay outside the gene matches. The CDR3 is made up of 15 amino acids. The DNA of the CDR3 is TGCGCCAGCGGGGGACTAGCGGGGAAAACAGATACGCAGTATTTT. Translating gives CASGGLAGKTDTQYF.

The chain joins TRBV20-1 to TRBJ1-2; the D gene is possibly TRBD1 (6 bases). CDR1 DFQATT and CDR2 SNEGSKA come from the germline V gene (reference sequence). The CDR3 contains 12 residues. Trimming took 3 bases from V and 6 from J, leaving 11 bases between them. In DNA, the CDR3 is TGCAGTGCTAGTAAGGACAGACATGGCTACACCTTC. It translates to CSASKDRHGYTF.

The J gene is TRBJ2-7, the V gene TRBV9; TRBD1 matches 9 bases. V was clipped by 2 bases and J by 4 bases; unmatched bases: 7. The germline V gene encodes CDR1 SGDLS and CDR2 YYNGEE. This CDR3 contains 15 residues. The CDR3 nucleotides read TGTGCCAGCAGCGTGGGGACAGGGACGTCGTACGAGCAGTACTTC. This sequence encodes CASSVGTGTSYEQYF. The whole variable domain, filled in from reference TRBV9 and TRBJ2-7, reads DSGVTQTPKHLITATGQRVTLRCSPRSGDLSVYWYQQSLDQGLQFLIQYYNGEERAKGNILERFSAQQFPDLHSELNLSSLELGDSALYFCASSVGTGTSYEQYFGPGTRLTVT.

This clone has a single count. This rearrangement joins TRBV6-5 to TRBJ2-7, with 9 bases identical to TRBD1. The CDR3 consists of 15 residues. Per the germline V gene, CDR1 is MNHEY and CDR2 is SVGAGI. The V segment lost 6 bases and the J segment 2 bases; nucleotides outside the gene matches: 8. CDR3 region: CASSQDRGQTYEQYF. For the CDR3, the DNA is TGTGCCAGCAGCCAGGACAGGGGACAGACCTACGAGCAGTACTTC.